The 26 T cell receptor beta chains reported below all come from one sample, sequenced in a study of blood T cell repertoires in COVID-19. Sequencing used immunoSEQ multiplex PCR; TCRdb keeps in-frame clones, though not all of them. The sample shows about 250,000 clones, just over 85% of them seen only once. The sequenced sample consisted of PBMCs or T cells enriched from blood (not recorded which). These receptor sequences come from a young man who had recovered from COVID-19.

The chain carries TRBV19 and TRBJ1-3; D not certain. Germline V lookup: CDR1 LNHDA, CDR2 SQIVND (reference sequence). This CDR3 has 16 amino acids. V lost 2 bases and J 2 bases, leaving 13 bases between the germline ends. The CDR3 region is CASSITALDPGNTIYF. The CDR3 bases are TGTGCCAGTAGTATAACCGCCCTAGATCCTGGAAACACCATATATTTT. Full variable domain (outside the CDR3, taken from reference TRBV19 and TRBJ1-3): DGGITQSPKYLFRKEGQNVTLSCEQNLNHDAMYWYRQDPGQGLRLIYYSQIVNDFQKGDIAEGYSVSREKKESFPLTVTSAQKNPTAFYLCASSITALDPGNTIYFGEGSWLTVV.

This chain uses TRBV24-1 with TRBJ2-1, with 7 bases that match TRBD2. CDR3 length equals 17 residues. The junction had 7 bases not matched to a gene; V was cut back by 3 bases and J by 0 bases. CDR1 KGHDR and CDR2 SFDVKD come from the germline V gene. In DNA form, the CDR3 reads TGTGCCACCAGTGATGGGGGGGGTCCTTCCTCCTACAATGAGCAGTTCTTC. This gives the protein CATSDGGGPSSYNEQFF.

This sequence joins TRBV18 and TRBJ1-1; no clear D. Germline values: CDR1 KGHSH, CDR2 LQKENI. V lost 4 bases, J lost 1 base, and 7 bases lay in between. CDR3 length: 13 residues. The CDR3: CASSLAQNTEAFF. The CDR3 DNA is TGTGCCAGCTCACTCGCACAGAACACTGAAGCTTTCTTT.

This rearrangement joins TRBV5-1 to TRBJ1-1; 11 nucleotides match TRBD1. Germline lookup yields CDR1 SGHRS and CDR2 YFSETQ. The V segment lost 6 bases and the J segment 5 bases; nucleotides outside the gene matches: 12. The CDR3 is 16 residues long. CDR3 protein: CASIPGQGAGTTEAFF. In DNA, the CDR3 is TGCGCCAGCATTCCCGGACAGGGGGCAGGAACTACTGAAGCTTTCTTT.

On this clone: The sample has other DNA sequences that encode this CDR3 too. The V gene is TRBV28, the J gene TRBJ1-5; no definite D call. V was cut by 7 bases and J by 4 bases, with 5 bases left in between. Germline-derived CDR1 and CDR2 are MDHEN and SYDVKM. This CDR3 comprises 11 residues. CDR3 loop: CASNSNQPQHF. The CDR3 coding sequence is TGTGCCAGCAATTCGAATCAGCCCCAGCATTTT.

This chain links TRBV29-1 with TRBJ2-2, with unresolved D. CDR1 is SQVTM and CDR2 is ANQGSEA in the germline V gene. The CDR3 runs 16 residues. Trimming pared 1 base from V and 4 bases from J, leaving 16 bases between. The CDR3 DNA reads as TGCAGCGTTGAAGGTAGCACATCGTCGAGCACCGGGGAGCTGTTTTTT. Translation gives CSVEGSTSSSTGELFF.

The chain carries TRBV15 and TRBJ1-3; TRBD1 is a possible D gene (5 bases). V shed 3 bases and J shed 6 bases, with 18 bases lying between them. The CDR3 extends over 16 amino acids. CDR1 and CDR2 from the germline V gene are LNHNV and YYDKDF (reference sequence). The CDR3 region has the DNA TGTGCCACCAGCAGGGGTCCGTTGGGGCAAGAAAACACCATATATTTT. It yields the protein CATSRGPLGQENTIYF.

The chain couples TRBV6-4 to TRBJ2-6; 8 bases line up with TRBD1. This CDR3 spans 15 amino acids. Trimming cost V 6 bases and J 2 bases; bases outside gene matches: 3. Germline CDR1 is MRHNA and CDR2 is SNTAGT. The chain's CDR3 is CASRPGGAGANVLTF. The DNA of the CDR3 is TGTGCCAGCAGACCAGGGGGCGCTGGGGCCAACGTCCTGACTTTC.

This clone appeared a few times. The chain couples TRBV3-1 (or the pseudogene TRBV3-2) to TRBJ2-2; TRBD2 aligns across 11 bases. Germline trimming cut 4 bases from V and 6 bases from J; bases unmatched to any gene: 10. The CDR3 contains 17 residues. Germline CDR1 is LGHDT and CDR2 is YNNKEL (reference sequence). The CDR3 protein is CASSPVTSGSGAGELFF. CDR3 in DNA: TGTGCCAGCAGCCCAGTTACTAGCGGGAGTGGGGCCGGGGAGCTGTTTTTT.

This CDR3 reads CASSLSASGRSPDTQYF. The CDR3 bases are TGTGCCAGCAGCTTAAGTGCTAGCGGGAGGTCTCCAGATACGCAGTATTTT. The V gene is TRBV11-3, the J gene TRBJ2-3; 11 nucleotides match TRBD2. V trimming: 2 bases; J trimming: 4 bases; junction bases outside the gene matches: 8. Germline lookup yields CDR1 SGHNT and CDR2 YENEEA. The CDR3 runs to 17 residues.

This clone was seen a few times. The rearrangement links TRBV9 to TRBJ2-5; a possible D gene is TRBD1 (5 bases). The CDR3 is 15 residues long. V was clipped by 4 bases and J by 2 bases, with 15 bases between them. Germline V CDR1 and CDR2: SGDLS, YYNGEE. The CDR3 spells CASSPRQSPQETQYF. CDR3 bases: TGTGCCAGCAGCCCGCGACAGAGTCCTCAAGAGACCCAGTACTTC.

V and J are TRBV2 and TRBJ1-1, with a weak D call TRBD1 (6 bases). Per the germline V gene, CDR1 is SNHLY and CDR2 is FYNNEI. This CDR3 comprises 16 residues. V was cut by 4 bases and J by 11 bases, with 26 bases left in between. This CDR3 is CASSGTSGHKALGAFF. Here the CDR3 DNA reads TGTGCCAGCAGTGGAACCTCGGGACATAAGGCCCTCGGGGCTTTCTTT.

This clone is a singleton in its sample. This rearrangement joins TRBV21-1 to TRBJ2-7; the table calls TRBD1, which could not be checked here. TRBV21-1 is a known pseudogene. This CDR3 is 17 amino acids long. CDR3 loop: CASSKALLRDREEEQYF. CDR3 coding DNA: TGTGCCAGCAGCAAAGCGCTTTTAAGGGACAGGGAGGAAGAGCAGTACTTC.

CDR3 in amino acids: CASSLGDRDADTQYF. For the CDR3, the DNA is TGCGCCAGCAGCTTGGGGGACAGGGACGCAGATACGCAGTATTTT. The chain carries TRBV5-1 and TRBJ2-3, with 9 bases aligning to TRBD1. With 0 bases clipped from V and 4 bases from J, the junction kept 3 bases outside the gene matches. Germline CDR1 and CDR2: SGHRS and YFSETQ. This CDR3 spans 15 amino acids.

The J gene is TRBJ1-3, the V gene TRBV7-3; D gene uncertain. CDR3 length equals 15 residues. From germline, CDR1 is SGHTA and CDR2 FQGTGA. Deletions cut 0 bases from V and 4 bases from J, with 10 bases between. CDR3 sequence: CASSLTFGPGNTIYF. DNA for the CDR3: TGTGCCAGCAGCTTAACGTTTGGGCCCGGAAACACCATATATTTT.

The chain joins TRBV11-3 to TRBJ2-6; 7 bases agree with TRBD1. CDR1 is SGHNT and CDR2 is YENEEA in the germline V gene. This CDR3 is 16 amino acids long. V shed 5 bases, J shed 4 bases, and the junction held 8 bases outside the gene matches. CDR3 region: CASSPLTGLGANVLTF. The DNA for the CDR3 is TGTGCCAGCAGCCCCTTGACAGGGTTAGGGGCCAACGTCCTGACTTTC.

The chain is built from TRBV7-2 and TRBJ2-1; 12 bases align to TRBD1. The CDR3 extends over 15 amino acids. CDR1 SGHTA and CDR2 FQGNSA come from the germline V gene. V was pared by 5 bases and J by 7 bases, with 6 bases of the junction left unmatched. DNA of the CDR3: TGTGCCAGCAGCCCCCTGGGACAGGGGGCTAATGAGCAGTTCTTC. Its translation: CASSPLGQGANEQFF.

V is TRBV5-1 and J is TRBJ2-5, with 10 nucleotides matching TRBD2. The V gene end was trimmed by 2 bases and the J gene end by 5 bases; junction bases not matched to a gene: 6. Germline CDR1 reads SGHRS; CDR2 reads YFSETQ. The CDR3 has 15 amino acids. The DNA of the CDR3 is TGCGCCAGCAGCTTAGCGGGAGGGATCTTGGAGACCCAGTACTTC. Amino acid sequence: CASSLAGGILETQYF.

CDR3: CASSLTQVYTGELFF. The CDR3 region has the DNA TGTGCCAGCAGCTTAACTCAAGTTTACACCGGGGAGCTGTTTTTT. The chain combines TRBV7-9 with TRBJ2-2; D is undetermined. This CDR3 region has 15 residues. Germline loops: CDR1 SEHNR, CDR2 FQNEAQ (reference sequence). V gave up 2 bases and J gave up 3 bases, with 10 bases separating them.

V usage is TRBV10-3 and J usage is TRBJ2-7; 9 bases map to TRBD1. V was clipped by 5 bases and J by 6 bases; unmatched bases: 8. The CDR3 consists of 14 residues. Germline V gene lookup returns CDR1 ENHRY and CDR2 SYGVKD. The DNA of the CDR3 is TGTGCCATCAGTCCCGGGACAGGGACACGCGAGCAGTACTTC. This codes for CAISPGTGTREQYF.

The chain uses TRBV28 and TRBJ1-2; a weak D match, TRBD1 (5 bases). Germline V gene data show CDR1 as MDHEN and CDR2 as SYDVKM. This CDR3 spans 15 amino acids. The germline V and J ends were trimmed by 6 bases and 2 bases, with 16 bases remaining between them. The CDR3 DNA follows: TGTGCCAGCAGCCACGACGTGGGGGGAAACTATGGCTACACCTTC. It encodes CASSHDVGGNYGYTF.

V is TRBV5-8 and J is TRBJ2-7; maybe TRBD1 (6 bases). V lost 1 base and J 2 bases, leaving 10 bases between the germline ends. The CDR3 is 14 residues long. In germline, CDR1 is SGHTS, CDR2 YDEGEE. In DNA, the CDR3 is TGTGCCAGCAGCTTGCAGGGGCTCACCTACGAGCAGTACTTC. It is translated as CASSLQGLTYEQYF.

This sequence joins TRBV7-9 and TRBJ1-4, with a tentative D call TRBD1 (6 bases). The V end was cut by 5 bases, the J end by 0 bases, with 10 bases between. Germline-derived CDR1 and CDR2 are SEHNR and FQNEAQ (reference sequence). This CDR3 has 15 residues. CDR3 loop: CASSPKGATNEKLFF. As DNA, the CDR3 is TGTGCCAGCAGCCCCAAGGGGGCAACTAATGAAAAACTGTTTTTT.

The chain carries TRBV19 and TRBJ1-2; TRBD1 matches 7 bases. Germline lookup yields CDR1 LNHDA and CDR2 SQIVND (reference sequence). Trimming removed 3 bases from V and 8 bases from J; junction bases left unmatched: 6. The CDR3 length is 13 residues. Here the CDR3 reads CASSMEQGTGYTF. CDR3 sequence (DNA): TGTGCCAGTAGTATGGAACAGGGGACCGGCTACACCTTC. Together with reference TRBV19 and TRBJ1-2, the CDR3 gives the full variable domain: DGGITQSPKYLFRKEGQNVTLSCEQNLNHDAMYWYRQDPGQGLRLIYYSQIVNDFQKGDIAEGYSVSREKKESFPLTVTSAQKNPTAFYLCASSMEQGTGYTFGSGTRLTVV.

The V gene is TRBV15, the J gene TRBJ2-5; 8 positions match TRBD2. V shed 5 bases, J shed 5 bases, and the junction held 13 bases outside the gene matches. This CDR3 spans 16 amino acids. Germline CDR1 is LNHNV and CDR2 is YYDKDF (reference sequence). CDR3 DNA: TGTGCCACCAGCCCTCGAACGGGGGGGCCGGGGGAGACCCAGTACTTC. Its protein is CATSPRTGGPGETQYF. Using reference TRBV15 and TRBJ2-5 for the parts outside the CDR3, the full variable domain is DAMVIQNPRYQVTQFGKPVTLSCSQTLNHNVMYWYQQKSSQAPKLLFHYYDKDFNNEADTPDNFQSRRPNTSFCFLDIRSPGLGDTAMYLCATSPRTGGPGETQYFGPGTRLLVL.

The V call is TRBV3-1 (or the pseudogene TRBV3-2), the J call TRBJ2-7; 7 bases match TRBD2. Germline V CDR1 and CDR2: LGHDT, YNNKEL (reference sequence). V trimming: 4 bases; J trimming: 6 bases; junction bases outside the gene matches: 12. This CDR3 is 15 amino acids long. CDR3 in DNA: TGTGCCAGCAGCCTCCCGGGGCGCGGGAGCTCCGAGCAGTACTTC. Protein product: CASSLPGRGSSEQYF.